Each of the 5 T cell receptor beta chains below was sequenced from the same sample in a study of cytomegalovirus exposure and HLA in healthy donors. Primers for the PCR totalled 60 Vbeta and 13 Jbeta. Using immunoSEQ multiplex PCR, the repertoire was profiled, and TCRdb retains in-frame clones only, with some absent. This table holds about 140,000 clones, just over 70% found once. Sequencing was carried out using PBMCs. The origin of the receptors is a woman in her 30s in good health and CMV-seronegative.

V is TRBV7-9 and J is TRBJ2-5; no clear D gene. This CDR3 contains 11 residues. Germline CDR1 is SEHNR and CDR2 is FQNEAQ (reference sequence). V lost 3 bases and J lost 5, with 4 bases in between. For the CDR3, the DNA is TGTGCCAGCAGCTTCGGGGAGACCCAGTACTTC. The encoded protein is CASSFGETQYF.

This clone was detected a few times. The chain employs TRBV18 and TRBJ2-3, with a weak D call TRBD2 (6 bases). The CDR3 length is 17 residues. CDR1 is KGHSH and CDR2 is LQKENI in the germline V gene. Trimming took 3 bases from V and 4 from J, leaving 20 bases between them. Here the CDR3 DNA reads TGTGCCAGCTCACCCCCCGGAGGGACCCCTGAGGCAGATACGCAGTATTTT. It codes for CASSPPGGTPEADTQYF.

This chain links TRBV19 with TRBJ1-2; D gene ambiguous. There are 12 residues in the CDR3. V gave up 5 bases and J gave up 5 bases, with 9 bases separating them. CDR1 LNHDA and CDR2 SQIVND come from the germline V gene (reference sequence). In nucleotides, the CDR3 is TGTGCCAGTAGTCGCGGAGAATATGGCTACACCTTC. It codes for CASSRGEYGYTF.

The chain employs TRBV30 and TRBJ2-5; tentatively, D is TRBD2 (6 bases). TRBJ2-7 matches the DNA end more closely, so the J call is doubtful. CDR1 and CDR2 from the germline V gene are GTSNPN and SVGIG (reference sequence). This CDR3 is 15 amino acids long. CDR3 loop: CACLGGAGASYEQYF. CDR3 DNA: TGTGCCTGCCTGGGGGGAGCGGGCGCCTCCTACGAGCAGTACTTC.

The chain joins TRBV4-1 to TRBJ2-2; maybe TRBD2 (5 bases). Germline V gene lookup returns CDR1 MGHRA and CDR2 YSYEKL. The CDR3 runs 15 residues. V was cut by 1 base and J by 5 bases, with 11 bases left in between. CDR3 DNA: TGCGCCAGCAGCCAAGCCTGGCGGGTTACCGGGGAGCTGTTTTTT. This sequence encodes CASSQAWRVTGELFF.